This T cell receptor beta chain was observed in a study of early T cells in non-severe SARS-CoV-2 infection. General study findings and limits: Database matching using VDJdb favored anti-spike CD8 responses, with private and CD4 specificities left missing.

This clonotype was seen a few times. Its antigen is still unknown. Researchers attached unique molecular identifiers to individual cDNA molecules. TCRdb reprocessed the 5' RACE reads via MiXCR and lists one record per CDR3 protein. This sample carries approximately 56,000 distinct CDR3 sequences, around 10% of them seen once, and the ten largest clones take 13%. This CDR3 region has 12 residues. CDR1 and CDR2 from the germline V gene are KGHSH and LQKENI. The ends were cut back, 5 bases at V and 6 bases at J, with 10 bases in the middle. The genes are TRBV18 and TRBJ1-1; D is unclear. The sequenced sample was whole blood. This clonotype was obtained from an adult who was a healthcare worker with PCR-confirmed SARS-CoV-2 infection or an uninfected control (not recorded which). The chain's CDR3 is CASSNYAAEAFF. In DNA form, the CDR3 reads TGTGCCAGCTCAAACTACGCAGCTGAAGCTTTCTTT.